These T cell receptor beta chains were read from a single sample in a study of cytomegalovirus exposure and HLA in healthy donors. Profiled with immunoSEQ multiplex PCR; TCRdb holds only in-frame clones, not every one. In the table there are over 150,000 clones, 70% to 80% of which are singletons. Sequences were obtained from PBMCs. These receptors originate from a woman in her fifties or sixties in good health and CMV-seronegative. Both conserved end residues are part of each CDR3. D genes are given only for firm matches. The size field is filled for only some rows; it gives once, few, many or a size class.

j_call d_call v_call clone_size cdr3_aa cdr3_nt
TRBJ1-2 TRBD1 TRBV29-1 . CSGGQGASGYTF TGCAGCGGGGGACAGGGGGCGTCGGGCTACACCTTC
TRBJ2-3 . TRBV28 . CASSLYRTLTGSTDTQYF TGTGCCAGCAGTTTATATAGAACCTTAACAGGGAGCACTGATACGCAGTATTTT
TRBJ2-3 . TRBV6-6 . CASSYGSVSTDTQYF TGTGCCAGCAGTTACGGTAGCGTCAGCACAGATACGCAGTATTTT
TRBJ2-7 . TRBV18 . CASSPLDRFEQYF TGTGCCAGCTCACCCCTCGACAGATTCGAGCAGTACTTC
TRBJ2-1 TRBD1 TRBV2 . CATLTGGLGNEQFF TGTGCCACACTGACAGGGGGACTTGGCAATGAGCAGTTCTTC
TRBJ1-2 . TRBV5-1 . CASSLAVPPNYGYTF TGCGCCAGCAGCTTGGCTGTCCCTCCTAACTATGGCTACACCTTC
TRBJ1-5 . TRBV13 . CASSLFPNQPQHF TGTGCCAGCAGCTTATTCCCTAATCAGCCCCAGCATTTT
TRBJ1-2 . TRBV6-5 . CASSQGNYGYTF TGTGCCAGCAGCCAGGGGAACTATGGCTACACCTTC
TRBJ2-7 . TRBV5-5 . CASSYDSYEQYF TGTGCCAGCAGCTATGACAGCTACGAGCAGTACTTC
TRBJ1-2 . TRBV29-1 . CSVRGRTRYGYTF TGCAGCGTGCGGGGTAGGACAAGGTATGGCTACACCTTC
TRBJ2-2 TRBD2 TRBV5-1 . CASSSLLAENTGELFF TGCGCCAGCAGCTCCCTTCTAGCGGAGAACACCGGGGAGCTGTTTTTT
TRBJ2-7 TRBD1 TRBV5-1 . CASSPQTGGAQGEQYF TGCGCCAGCAGCCCACAGACAGGGGGCGCTCAGGGCGAGCAGTACTTC
TRBJ2-3 TRBD2 TRBV6-4 many CASSDVSGGADTQYF TGTGCCAGCAGTGATGTTAGCGGGGGGGCAGATACGCAGTATTTT
TRBJ2-7 TRBD1 TRBV18 . CASSNPGQGTYEQYF TGTGCCAGCTCAAACCCGGGACAGGGGACCTACGAGCAGTACTTC
TRBJ2-1 TRBD2 TRBV2 . CASSDPSGRGDNEQFF TGTGCCAGCAGTGACCCGAGCGGGAGGGGGGACAATGAGCAGTTCTTC
TRBJ2-1 . TRBV7-3 . CASSPPGHDNEQFF TGTGCCAGCAGCCCCCCAGGACACGACAATGAGCAGTTCTTC
TRBJ2-1 . TRBV19 . CASSTTSAGSYNEQFF TGTGCCAGTAGTACGACGTCGGCGGGGTCCTACAATGAGCAGTTCTTC
TRBJ2-7 . TRBV27 few CASSLRGTLFF TGTGCCAGCAGTTTACGCGGGACGCTTTTCTTC
TRBJ2-5 TRBD2 TRBV7-2 . CASSSRTSGGTGTQYF TGTGCCAGCAGCTCCAGGACTAGCGGGGGGACCGGGACCCAGTACTTC
TRBJ1-3 . TRBV28 . CASSSLRRVGDTIYF TGTGCCAGCAGTTCCCTGCGCAGGGTTGGGGACACCATATATTTT
TRBJ2-5 TRBD1 TRBV9 . CASSVVSGRGTGIQETQYF TGTGCCAGCAGCGTAGTGTCGGGGCGCGGGACAGGGATTCAAGAGACCCAGTACTTC
TRBJ1-2 . TRBV4-1 once CASSQAGAKSYGYTF TGCGCCAGCAGCCAGGCGGGGGCGAAGAGCTATGGCTACACCTTC
TRBJ1-2 . TRBV28 . CASSQTEGANYGYTF TGTGCCAGCAGTCAAACAGAGGGAGCTAACTATGGCTACACCTTC
TRBJ2-1 TRBD2 TRBV5-6 . CASSWGLAGGDNEQFF TGTGCCAGCAGCTGGGGACTAGCGGGAGGGGACAATGAGCAGTTCTTC
TRBJ1-1 . TRBV18 . CASSPRTVTEAFF TGTGCCAGCTCACCACGCACGGTGACTGAAGCTTTCTTT
TRBJ2-7 TRBD1 TRBV29-1 . CSVETGTGDEQYF TGCAGCGTTGAAACCGGGACAGGGGACGAGCAGTACTTC
TRBJ2-2 TRBD2 TRBV5-1 . CASSGLGTSGRAYTGELFF TGCGCCAGCAGCGGACTCGGGACTAGCGGGAGGGCCTACACCGGGGAGCTGTTTTTT
TRBJ1-5 TRBD1 TRBV4-3 . CASSQDRGQGSWQPQHF TGCGCCAGCAGCCAAGATAGGGGACAGGGGTCGTGGCAGCCCCAGCATTTT
TRBJ2-3 . TRBV7-3 . CASSLTTGHGRGTDTQYF TGTGCCAGCAGCTTAACCACAGGTCACGGAAGGGGGACAGATACGCAGTATTTT
TRBJ2-3 . TRBV7-8 . CASSLGQGLSTDTQYF TGTGCCAGCAGCTTGGGCCAGGGTCTTAGCACAGATACGCAGTATTTT
TRBJ2-1 . TRBV11-1 . CASSLALGAESNNEQFF TGTGCCAGCAGCTTAGCCCTAGGGGCAGAATCGAACAATGAGCAGTTCTTC
TRBJ1-1 TRBD1 TRBV7-8 . CASSLVTGARMTEAFF TGTGCCAGCAGCTTGGTGACAGGGGCGCGAATGACTGAAGCTTTCTTT
TRBJ2-7 . TRBV5-8 . CASSTRSAYEQYF TGTGCCAGCAGCACCCGTAGCGCCTACGAGCAGTACTTC
TRBJ1-4 . TRBV4-2 . CASSLGEAANEKLFF TGTGCCAGCAGCCTCGGAGAAGCAGCTAATGAAAAACTGTTTTTT
TRBJ2-1 TRBD2 TRBV7-9 . CASRPRGSGRRYEQFF TGTGCCAGCAGACCCCGTGGTAGCGGGAGGCGCTATGAGCAGTTCTTC
TRBJ2-7 . TRBV14 . CASSAGAVLGEQYF TGTGCCAGCAGCGCGGGGGCAGTACTTGGCGAGCAGTACTTC
TRBJ1-1 . TRBV19 . CASSIVGQINTEAFF TGTGCCAGTAGTATAGTGGGCCAAATCAACACTGAAGCTTTCTTT
TRBJ1-6 . TRBV29-1 . CSVEVGRNSPLHF TGCAGCGTTGAAGTTGGCAGGAATTCACCCCTCCACTTT
TRBJ2-7 . TRBV7-2 . CASSRGYEQYF TGTGCCAGCAGCCGCGGCTACGAGCAGTACTTC
TRBJ1-2 TRBD1 TRBV9 . CASSPGQVGTNYGYTF TGTGCCAGCAGCCCCGGACAGGTGGGGACTAACTATGGCTACACCTTC
TRBJ2-7 . TRBV6-6 few CASSYGTGPRSYEQYF TGTGCCAGCAGTTACGGAACAGGGCCGCGATCCTACGAGCAGTACTTC
TRBJ2-4 TRBD2 TRBV4-3 . CASSQLLAGGPGNIQYF TGCGCCAGCAGCCAACTGCTAGCGGGGGGGCCGGGAAACATTCAGTACTTC
TRBJ1-5 TRBD1 TRBV10-3 . CAISPDRDQPQHF TGTGCCATCAGTCCAGACAGGGATCAGCCCCAGCATTTT
TRBJ1-1 TRBD1 TRBV25-1 . CASSEYRGRGSYTEAFF TGTGCCAGCAGTGAATACAGGGGGCGAGGGTCCTATACTGAAGCTTTCTTT
TRBJ1-5 . TRBV7-2 . CASSLDRGNQPQHF TGTGCCAGCAGCTTAGACAGAGGCAATCAGCCCCAGCATTTT
TRBJ1-5 . TRBV28 . CASRQARDSQPQHF TGTGCCAGCAGACAGGCCAGGGATTCTCAGCCCCAGCATTTT
TRBJ2-7 TRBD2 TRBV19 . CASSLAGTSGGSEQYF TGTGCCAGTAGTCTAGCTGGGACTAGCGGGGGAAGCGAGCAGTACTTC
TRBJ2-7 . TRBV7-9 . CASSFLVGTSTYEQYF TGTGCCAGCAGCTTTCTCGTAGGGACATCAACCTACGAGCAGTACTTC
TRBJ1-2 TRBD1 TRBV6-6 . CASSSTGAPLYGYTF TGTGCCAGCAGTTCGACAGGGGCACCCTTGTATGGCTACACCTTC
TRBJ1-2 . TRBV7-2 . CASSLAAQGVYGYTF TGTGCCAGCAGCCTAGCGGCACAGGGAGTCTATGGCTACACCTTC
TRBJ2-7 . TRBV19 . CASSMELGDEQYF TGTGCCAGTAGTATGGAGTTAGGCGACGAGCAGTACTTC
TRBJ1-2 TRBD1 TRBV27 . CASSSPRDRYGYTF TGTGCCAGCAGTTCCCCCCGGGACAGATATGGCTACACCTTC
TRBJ1-4 TRBD1 TRBV7-6 . CASSLSGTGDEKLFF TGTGCCAGCAGCTTATCCGGGACAGGGGACGAAAAACTGTTTTTT
TRBJ1-2 . TRBV19 . CASSIRRSFNYGYTF TGTGCCAGTAGTATACGGCGGAGCTTCAACTATGGCTACACCTTC